A selection of T cell receptor beta chains follows, all from one sample in a study of blood T cell repertoires in COVID-19. Generated by immunoSEQ multiplex PCR, the TCRdb table keeps only in-frame clones and is missing some. The sample has around 190,000 clones, 88% seen once; the top ten hold roughly 9%. The sample consisted of PBMCs or T cells enriched from blood (not recorded which). Source of these receptors: a woman between 18 and 30 years old who had recovered from COVID-19. The CDR3 runs from the conserved cysteine through the conserved F or W. D genes are given only for firm matches. Clone size is stated in some rows and not others, as once, few, many or a class when expanded.

CASSLDQGANEQFF TGTGCCAGCAGCTTGGATCAGGGGGCGAATGAGCAGTTCTTC TRBJ2-1 TRBD1 TRBV5-4 -
CASRGTGAGELFF TGTGCCAGCAGGGGGACAGGGGCCGGGGAGCTGTTTTTT TRBJ2-2 TRBD1 TRBV9 -
CSGLGTGGRGTEAFF TGCAGCGGTCTAGGGACAGGGGGACGGGGAACTGAAGCTTTCTTT TRBJ1-1 TRBD1 TRBV29-1 -
CASSDGLGQGAKDSPLHF TGTGCCAGCAGTGATGGGCTGGGACAGGGGGCAAAGGATTCACCCCTCCACTTT TRBJ1-6 TRBD1 TRBV2 few
CASSLYEQYF TGTGCCAGCAGCCTTTACGAGCAGTACTTC TRBJ2-7 - TRBV5-8 once
CASSPGTSGHPAYEQYF TGTGCCAGCAGTCCCGGGACTAGCGGCCACCCGGCCTACGAGCAGTACTTC TRBJ2-7 TRBD2 TRBV27 -
CASRNRETGELFF TGTGCCAGTCGAAACAGGGAGACCGGGGAGCTGTTTTTT TRBJ2-2 - TRBV19 -
CASSLDGQGLYGYTF TGTGCCAGCAGTTTGGACGGTCAGGGGCTCTATGGCTACACCTTC TRBJ1-2 - TRBV28 -
CASIVGQGQGRAFF TGTGCCAGTATCGTCGGGCAGGGACAGGGGAGAGCTTTCTTT TRBJ1-1 TRBD1 TRBV19 -
CAIRGQLDGYTF TGTGCCATCAGGGGACAATTGGATGGCTACACCTTC TRBJ1-2 - TRBV10-3 -
CASSWEGTNTGELFF TGTGCCAGCAGCTGGGAGGGGACGAACACCGGGGAGCTGTTTTTT TRBJ2-2 TRBD2 TRBV11-2 -
CASSFRGLAGDYNEQFF TGTGCCAGCAGCTTTAGAGGACTAGCGGGCGATTACAATGAGCAGTTCTTC TRBJ2-1 TRBD2 TRBV7-9 -
CASSQRGAGAYNEQFF TGCGCCAGCAGCCAACGCGGTGCGGGTGCCTACAATGAGCAGTTCTTC TRBJ2-1 - TRBV4-1 -
CASRITSGGSYEQYF TGCGCCAGCAGGATTACTAGCGGGGGCTCCTACGAGCAGTACTTC TRBJ2-7 TRBD2 TRBV5-1 -
CASSLDRTNNEQFF TGTGCTAGCAGCTTAGATAGGACAAACAATGAGCAGTTCTTC TRBJ2-1 - TRBV7-7 -
CASSLRGFRNQPQHF TGTGCCAGCAGTTTACGGGGGTTTCGCAATCAGCCCCAGCATTTT TRBJ1-5 - TRBV28 -
CSVEMGQSGNTIYF TGCAGCGTTGAGATGGGACAGTCTGGAAACACCATATATTTT TRBJ1-3 TRBD1 TRBV29-1 -
CAISRSGQVTYEQYF TGTGCCATCAGTCGAAGTGGACAGGTCACCTACGAGCAGTACTTC TRBJ2-7 TRBD1 TRBV10-3 -
CARDKVQGAYGYTF TGTGCCAGGGATAAGGTTCAGGGTGCTTATGGCTACACCTTC TRBJ1-2 - TRBV11-3 -
CASSPNLSLLSEAFF TGCGCCAGCAGTCCAAACTTGTCGCTTTTATCTGAAGCTTTCTTT TRBJ1-1 - TRBV5-1 -
CASSEKTGGRTEAFF TGTGCCAGCAGCGAGAAGACAGGGGGGCGGACTGAAGCTTTCTTT TRBJ1-1 TRBD1 TRBV6-5 -
CASSDAGQGARNGRGANVLTF TGTGCCAGCAGCGACGCTGGACAGGGGGCTAGGAATGGTCGAGGGGCCAACGTCCTGACTTTC TRBJ2-6 TRBD1 TRBV9 -
CASTLREGRQGSLADTQYF TGTGCCAGCACCCTCCGGGAGGGCCGTCAGGGTTCCCTGGCAGATACGCAGTATTTT TRBJ2-3 TRBD2 TRBV7-8 -
CASQAGGTDTQYF TGCGCCAGCCAAGCGGGAGGGACAGATACGCAGTATTTT TRBJ2-3 TRBD2 TRBV5-1 -
CASSLIGSTNEKLFF TGTGCCAGCAGTTTAATCGGTTCAACTAATGAAAAACTGTTTTTT TRBJ1-4 - TRBV27 -
CASSGIIGGYNSPLHF TGTGCCAGCAGTGGGATCATAGGGGGATATAATTCACCCCTCCACTTT TRBJ1-6 - TRBV2 -
CASSTDRGGYEQYF TGTGCCAGCAGCACCGACAGGGGAGGCTACGAGCAGTACTTC TRBJ2-7 TRBD1 TRBV7-2 -
CASSQDHSRTGELFF TGTGCCAGCAGCCAAGATCATTCTAGGACCGGGGAGCTGTTTTTT TRBJ2-2 - TRBV3-1/TRBV3-2 -
CSVVASGDTDTQYF TGCAGCGTTGTCGCTAGCGGCGACACAGATACGCAGTATTTT TRBJ2-3 TRBD2 TRBV29-1 -
CASSSSRTGDVGAFF TGTGCCAGCAGCTCCTCCCGGACAGGTGATGTTGGAGCTTTCTTT TRBJ1-1 TRBD1 TRBV28 -
CASSVSVSGELFF TGTGCCAGCAGCGTTAGCGTTTCGGGGGAGCTGTTTTTT TRBJ2-2 - TRBV9 -
CSAKGTYEQFF TGCAGTGCGAAAGGGACTTATGAGCAGTTCTTC TRBJ2-1 - TRBV20-1 -
CASSPQGSNQPQHF TGTGCCAGCAGTCCGCAGGGGAGCAATCAGCCCCAGCATTTT TRBJ1-5 - TRBV27 -
CASSVMTGGTNTEAFF TGTGCCAGCAGCGTAATGACAGGGGGAACGAACACTGAAGCTTTCTTT TRBJ1-1 TRBD1 TRBV9 -